Below, 10 T cell receptor beta chains from the same sample are listed, as sequenced in a study of cytomegalovirus exposure and HLA in healthy donors. The PCR contained 60 Vbeta and 13 Jbeta primers. This table comes from immunoSEQ multiplex PCR, and its TCRdb copy is limited to in-frame clones, with some not included. The table has 140,000 or so clones, less than 10% seen once. Sequenced: PBMCs. The receptors here all came from a male donor in good health and CMV-seronegative.

This clone was picked up a small number of times. V gene TRBV6-5 combines with J gene TRBJ2-7; TRBD1 might be the D (5 bases). Germline V gene sequence: CDR1 MNHEY, CDR2 SVGAGI. This CDR3 has 15 amino acids. Between the trimmed V and J ends, which lost 2 bases and 0 bases, there was a span of 11 bases. The CDR3 region is CASSYAFTGSYEQYF. CDR3 DNA: TGTGCCAGCAGTTACGCCTTCACAGGCTCCTACGAGCAGTACTTC.

This clone was detected only a few times. V is TRBV4-1 and J is TRBJ1-2; tentative D call: TRBD1 (6 bases). The germline V and J ends were trimmed by 3 bases and 4 bases, with 18 bases remaining between them. Germline lookup yields CDR1 MGHRA and CDR2 YSYEKL. The CDR3 spans 16 residues. CDR3 amino acids: CASSQSPGGRSYGYTF. DNA for the CDR3: TGCGCCAGCAGCCAGTCCCCCGGGGGGCGAAGCTATGGCTACACCTTC.

There are a few counts of this clone. J is TRBJ2-1 and V is TRBV27, with 7 bases that match TRBD2. The CDR3 consists of 15 residues. Germline V gives CDR1 MNHEY, CDR2 SMNVEV (reference sequence). The ends lost 9 bases at V and 5 bases at J; junction bases unmatched: 13. DNA for the CDR3: TGTGCCAGTCTAGGGTTGGGGGGGGAGGACAATGAGCAGTTCTTC. Translated: CASLGLGGEDNEQFF.

This clone was observed a handful of times. The gene calls are TRBV5-1 and TRBJ2-7; D not certain. V was trimmed by 0 bases and J by 1 base, leaving 5 bases between them. CDR3 length: 13 amino acids. CDR1 is SGHRS, CDR2 YFSETQ, per germline. Written as DNA, the CDR3 is TGCGCCAGCAGCTTGGATGCGTCCTACGAGCAGTACTTC. Its protein product is CASSLDASYEQYF.

This clone was found a few times. Here the CDR3 DNA reads TGTGCCAGCAGCGTATTAACGACTAGTTCATCATACAATGAGCAGTTCTTC. Its protein is CASSVLTTSSSYNEQFF. The V call is TRBV9, the J call TRBJ2-1, with D maybe TRBD2 (6 bases). The germline CDR1 and CDR2 sequences are SGDLS and YYNGEE. The V end was cut by 1 base, the J end by 4 bases, with 18 bases between. The CDR3 length is 17 residues.

In its sample, this clone was seen a few times. CDR3 in amino acids: CASRRSGVNTGELFF. The DNA for the CDR3 is TGTGCCAGCAGGCGGAGCGGGGTGAACACCGGGGAGCTGTTTTTT. The rearrangement joins TRBV6-1 to TRBJ2-2; 7 nucleotides match TRBD2. J gave up 1 base and V 6 bases, and 5 bases lay outside the gene matches. The length of the CDR3 is 15 residues. Germline assignment: CDR1 MNHNS and CDR2 SASEGT.

In this sample, this clone turned up a few times. The rearrangement links TRBV18 to TRBJ2-1; TRBD1 matches 7 bases. V lost 6 bases, J lost 2 bases, and 7 bases stayed unmatched. Per the germline V gene, CDR1 is KGHSH and CDR2 is LQKENI. The CDR3 covers 15 residues. CDR3 residues: CASSPGTATYNEQFF. CDR3 in DNA: TGTGCCAGCTCGCCCGGGACAGCGACCTACAATGAGCAGTTCTTC. Full variable domain (remainder filled in from reference TRBV18 and TRBJ2-1): NAGVMQNPRHLVRRRGQEARLRCSPMKGHSHVYWYRQLPEEGLKFMVYLQKENIIDESGMPKERFSAEFPKEGPSILRIQQVVRGDSAAYFCASSPGTATYNEQFFGPGTRLTVL.

The table lists this clone with a few counts. In DNA form, the CDR3 reads TGTGCCAGCAGCTATGTCGGGTACTCCTACAATGAGCAGTTCTTC. It specifies CASSYVGYSYNEQFF. The V gene is TRBV6-5, the J gene TRBJ2-1; the D is unclear. Germline CDR1 MNHEY, CDR2 SVGAGI. The CDR3 runs 15 residues. V was clipped by 6 bases and J by 0 bases, with 12 bases between them.

The rearrangement joins TRBV4-2 to TRBJ1-2, with 11 bases identical to TRBD1. This CDR3 has 16 residues. Germline-derived CDR1 and CDR2 are LGHNA and YNFKEQ. The V and J ends lost 3 bases and 4 bases, in that order; junction bases with no gene match: 7. The CDR3 protein is CASSHEDRGLAYGYTF. In DNA, the CDR3 is TGTGCCAGCAGCCACGAGGACAGGGGGCTCGCCTATGGCTACACCTTC.

This clone was counted a few times. The CDR3 loop is CASSLAPLTLLNNEQFF. The CDR3, as DNA: TGTGCCAGCAGCTTAGCGCCCCTTACCCTCCTAAACAATGAGCAGTTCTTC. The chain is built from TRBV11-2 and TRBJ2-1; no clear D. V lost 1 base, J lost 5 bases, and 18 bases lay in between. CDR3 length: 17 amino acids. Germline CDR1 SGHAT, CDR2 FQNNGV.